This TCR beta chain emerged from a study of CD8+CD57+ T cells in acquired aplastic anemia. Study-wide context: Isolated CD4+ and CD8+ cells, once sorted, yielded DNA averaging about 3.4 ug. CD4+ cells from healthy donors averaged approximately 11 million reads.

Genomic DNA, serving as template, underwent TCR beta VDJ and CDR3 profiling. TCRdb passed the reads through MiXCR, listing each CDR3 protein once. The sample lists some 200,000 distinct CDR3 sequences, around 63% occurring once. Trimming removed 5 bases from V and 8 bases from J; junction bases left unmatched: 2. Germline CDR1 is LNHDA and CDR2 is SQIVND (reference sequence). This CDR3 comprises 14 residues. In this sample, this clonotype turned up once. What it binds is not known. Study results and caveats: Controls and patients did not differ significantly in CD8+ Simpson's diversity. Patients and controls shared twenty-nine CD8+ CDR3 sequences.

This TCR derives from a human donor in good health. The sequenced sample was sorted CD4+, CD8+, or CD8+CD57+ T cells (not recorded which) from PBMCs. The rearrangement joins TRBV19 to TRBJ2-1; 14 bases align to TRBD2. This CDR3 reads CASSGTSGSYEQFF. DNA for the CDR3: TGTGCCAGTAGTGGGACTAGCGGGAGCTATGAGCAGTTCTTC.